This T cell receptor (beta chain) was found in a study of human T cells and chemical hapten exposure. In the study overall: Researchers reported sensitizing an approximately 2 cm by approximately 2 cm upper inner arm skin site with 2% DPC. Study observations and caveats: Compared with pre-sensitization or healthy control sets, expanded TCRs clustered more.

Methods used by the authors: Individual samples carried between about 23,224 and 750,000 TCRs, with some 100,000 as the median. TCRdb re-called the RACE reads through MiXCR, storing one row per CDR3 protein. For this entry, the V and J calls and clone size follow TCRdb and not the study's own pipeline. The data show 300,000 to 450,000 distinct CDR3 sequences, approximately 5% seen once. Ten or more counts support this clonotype. The antigen is undetermined. Trimming cost V 6 bases and J 0 bases, with 10 bases left between them. CDR1 is MNHNY, CDR2 SVGAGI, per germline (reference sequence). CDR3 size: 14 residues. Time point noted: patch test 1, 2 weeks after DPC sensitization. Sample treatment: therapeutic diphenylcyclopropenone sensitization with weekly scalp DPC.

The TCR sequence derives from a woman between 50 and 59 years old with alopecia areata. Some clones in this sample may be carry-over from other donors' samples. The chain carries TRBV6-6 and TRBJ2-3, with D possibly called TRBD1 or TRBD2 (5 bases each). The starting material was whole blood, obtained in connection with sensitization to the hapten diphenylcyclopropenone (DPC). In DNA, the CDR3 is TGTGCCAGCAGGGGGACGCCTAGCACAGATACGCAGTATTTT. Its protein is CASRGTPSTDTQYF.